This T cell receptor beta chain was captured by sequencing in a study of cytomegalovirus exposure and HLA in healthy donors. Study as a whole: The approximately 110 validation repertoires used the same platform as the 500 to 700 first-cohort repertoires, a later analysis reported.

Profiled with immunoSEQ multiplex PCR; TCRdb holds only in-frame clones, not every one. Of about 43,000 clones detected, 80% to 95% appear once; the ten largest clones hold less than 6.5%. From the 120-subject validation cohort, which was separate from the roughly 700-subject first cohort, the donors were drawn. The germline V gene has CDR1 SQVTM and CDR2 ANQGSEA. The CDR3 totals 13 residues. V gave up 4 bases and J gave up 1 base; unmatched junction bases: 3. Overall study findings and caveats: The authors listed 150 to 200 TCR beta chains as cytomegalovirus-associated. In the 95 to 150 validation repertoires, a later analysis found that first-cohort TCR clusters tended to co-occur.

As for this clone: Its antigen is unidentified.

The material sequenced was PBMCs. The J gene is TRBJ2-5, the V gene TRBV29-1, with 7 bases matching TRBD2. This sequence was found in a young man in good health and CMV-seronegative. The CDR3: CSVGSSGQETQYF. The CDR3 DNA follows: TGCAGCGTTGGGTCTAGCGGCCAAGAGACCCAGTACTTC.